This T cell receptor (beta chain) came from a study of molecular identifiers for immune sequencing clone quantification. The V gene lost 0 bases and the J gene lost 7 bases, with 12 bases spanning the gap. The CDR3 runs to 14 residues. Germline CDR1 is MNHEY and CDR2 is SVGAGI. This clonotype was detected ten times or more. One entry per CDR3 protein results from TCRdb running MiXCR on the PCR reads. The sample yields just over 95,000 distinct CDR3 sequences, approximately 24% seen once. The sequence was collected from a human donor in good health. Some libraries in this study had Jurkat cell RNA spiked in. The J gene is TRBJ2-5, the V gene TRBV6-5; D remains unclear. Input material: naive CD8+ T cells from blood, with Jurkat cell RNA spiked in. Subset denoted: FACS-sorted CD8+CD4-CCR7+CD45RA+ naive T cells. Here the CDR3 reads CASSYSTHEVTQYF. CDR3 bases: TGTGCCAGCAGTTACTCGACACACGAGGTGACCCAGTACTTC.